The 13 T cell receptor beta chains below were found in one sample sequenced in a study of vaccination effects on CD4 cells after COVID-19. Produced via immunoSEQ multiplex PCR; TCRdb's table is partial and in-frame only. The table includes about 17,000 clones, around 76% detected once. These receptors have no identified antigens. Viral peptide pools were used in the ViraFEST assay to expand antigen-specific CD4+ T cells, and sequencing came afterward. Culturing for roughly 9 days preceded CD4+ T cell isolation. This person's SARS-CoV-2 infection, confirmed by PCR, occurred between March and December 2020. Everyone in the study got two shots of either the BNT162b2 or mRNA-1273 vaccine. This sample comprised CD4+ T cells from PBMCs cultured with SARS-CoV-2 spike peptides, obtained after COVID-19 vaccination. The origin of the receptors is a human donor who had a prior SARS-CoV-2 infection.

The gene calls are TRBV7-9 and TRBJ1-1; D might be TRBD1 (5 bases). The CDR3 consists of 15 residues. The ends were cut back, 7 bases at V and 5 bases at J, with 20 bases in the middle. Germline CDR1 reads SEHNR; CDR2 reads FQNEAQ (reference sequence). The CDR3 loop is CASMRGAGKGTEAFF. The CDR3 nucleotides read TGTGCCAGCATGAGGGGCGCGGGGAAGGGAACTGAAGCTTTCTTT.

CDR3 coding DNA: TGTGCCAGCGTCCGAACGGGGGGGGACTACGAGCAGTACTTC. Its translation is CASVRTGGDYEQYF. The V gene is TRBV5-6, the J gene TRBJ2-7, with 8 bases fitting TRBD2. There are 14 residues in the CDR3. In germline, CDR1 is SGHDT, CDR2 YYEEEE. J lost 3 bases, V lost 7 bases, and 9 bases had no gene match.

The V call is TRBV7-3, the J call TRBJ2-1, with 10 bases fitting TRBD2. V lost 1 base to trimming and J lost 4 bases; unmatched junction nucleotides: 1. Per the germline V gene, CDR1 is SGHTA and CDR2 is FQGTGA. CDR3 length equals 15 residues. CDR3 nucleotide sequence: TGTGCCAGCAGCTTAAAAGCGGGGGGGTACAATGAGCAGTTCTTC. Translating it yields CASSLKAGGYNEQFF. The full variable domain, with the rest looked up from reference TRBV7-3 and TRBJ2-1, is GAGVSQTPSNKVTEKGKYVELRCDPISGHTALYWYRQSLGQGPEFLIYFQGTGAADDSGLPNDRFFAVRPEGSVSTLKIQRTERGDSAVYLCASSLKAGGYNEQFFGPGTRLTVL.

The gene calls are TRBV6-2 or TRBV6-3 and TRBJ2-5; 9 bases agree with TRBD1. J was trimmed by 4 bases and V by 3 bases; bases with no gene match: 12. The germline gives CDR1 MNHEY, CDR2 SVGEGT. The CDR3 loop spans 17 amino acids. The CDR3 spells CASSYRLDRGPSETQYF. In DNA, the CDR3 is TGTGCCAGCAGTTATCGACTGGACAGGGGACCATCAGAGACCCAGTACTTC.

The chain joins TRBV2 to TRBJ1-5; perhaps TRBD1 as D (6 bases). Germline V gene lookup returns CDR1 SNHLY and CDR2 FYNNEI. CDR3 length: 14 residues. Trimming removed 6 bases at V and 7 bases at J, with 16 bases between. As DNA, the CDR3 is TGTGCCAGCAGCCGCGGGGGGCCAGAGCAGCCCCAGCATTTT. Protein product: CASSRGGPEQPQHF.

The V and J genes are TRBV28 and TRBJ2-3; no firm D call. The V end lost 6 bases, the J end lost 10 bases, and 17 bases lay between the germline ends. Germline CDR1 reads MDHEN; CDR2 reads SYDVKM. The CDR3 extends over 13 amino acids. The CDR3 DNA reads TGTGCCAGCAGCTGGCCCGACTTTCGCGCGCAGTATTTT. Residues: CASSWPDFRAQYF. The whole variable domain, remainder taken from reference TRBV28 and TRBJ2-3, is DVKVTQSSRYLVKRTGEKVFLECVQDMDHENMFWYRQDPGLGLRLIYFSYDVKMKEKGDIPEGYSVSREKKERFSLILESASTNQTSMYLCASSWPDFRAQYFGPGTRLTVL.

The CDR3, as DNA: TGTGCCAGCAGGTATAGCGGGAACACCGGGGAGCTGTTTTTT. It codes for CASRYSGNTGELFF. The rearrangement links TRBV6-6 to TRBJ2-2; TRBD2 is a possible D gene (6 bases). The CDR3 consists of 14 residues. Trimming took 6 bases from V and 1 from J, leaving 9 bases between them. Germline CDR1 and CDR2: MNHNY and SVGAGI (reference sequence).

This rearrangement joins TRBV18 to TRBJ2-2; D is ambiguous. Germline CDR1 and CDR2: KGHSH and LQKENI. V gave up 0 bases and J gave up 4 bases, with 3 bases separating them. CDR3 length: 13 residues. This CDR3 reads CASSPPGTGELFF. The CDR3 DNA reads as TGTGCCAGCTCACCACCGGGCACCGGGGAGCTGTTTTTT.

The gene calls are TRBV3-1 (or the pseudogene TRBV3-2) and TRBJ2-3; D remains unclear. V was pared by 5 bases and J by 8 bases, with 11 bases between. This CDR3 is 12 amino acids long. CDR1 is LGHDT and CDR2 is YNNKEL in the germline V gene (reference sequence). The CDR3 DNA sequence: TGTGCCAGCAGCACACGACTTGGTACGCAGTATTTT. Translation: CASSTRLGTQYF.

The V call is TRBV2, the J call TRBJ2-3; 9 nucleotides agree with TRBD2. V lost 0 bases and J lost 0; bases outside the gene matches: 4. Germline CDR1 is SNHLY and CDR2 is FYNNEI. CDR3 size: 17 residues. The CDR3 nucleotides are TGTGCCAGCAGTGAAGCCTGGCTAGCGGGAAGCACAGATACGCAGTATTTT. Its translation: CASSEAWLAGSTDTQYF.

In DNA form, the CDR3 reads TGTGCCAGCAGCCAAGGTGGGGGGCAGGAGGACACTGAAGCTTTCTTT. This encodes CASSQGGGQEDTEAFF. The chain carries TRBV3-1 (or the pseudogene TRBV3-2) and TRBJ1-1; the D gene is possibly TRBD1 (6 bases). Trimming took off 1 base at V and 3 bases at J, with 15 bases between the two ends. Germline V gene data show CDR1 as LGHDT and CDR2 as YNNKEL (reference sequence). The CDR3 is 16 residues long.

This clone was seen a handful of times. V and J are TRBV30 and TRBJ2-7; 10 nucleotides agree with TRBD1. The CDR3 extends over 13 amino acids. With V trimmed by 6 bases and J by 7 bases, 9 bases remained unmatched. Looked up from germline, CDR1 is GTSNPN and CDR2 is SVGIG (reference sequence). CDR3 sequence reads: CACIPGTGEEQYF. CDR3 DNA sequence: TGTGCCTGTATTCCCGGGACAGGGGAAGAGCAGTACTTC.

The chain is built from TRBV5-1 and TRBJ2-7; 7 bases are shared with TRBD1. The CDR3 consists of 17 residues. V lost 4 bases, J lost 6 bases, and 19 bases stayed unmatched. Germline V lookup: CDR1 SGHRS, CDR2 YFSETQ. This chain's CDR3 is CASSLALTGIDMAEQYF. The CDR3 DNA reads TGCGCCAGCAGCCTGGCTCTGACAGGGATCGATATGGCCGAGCAGTACTTC.